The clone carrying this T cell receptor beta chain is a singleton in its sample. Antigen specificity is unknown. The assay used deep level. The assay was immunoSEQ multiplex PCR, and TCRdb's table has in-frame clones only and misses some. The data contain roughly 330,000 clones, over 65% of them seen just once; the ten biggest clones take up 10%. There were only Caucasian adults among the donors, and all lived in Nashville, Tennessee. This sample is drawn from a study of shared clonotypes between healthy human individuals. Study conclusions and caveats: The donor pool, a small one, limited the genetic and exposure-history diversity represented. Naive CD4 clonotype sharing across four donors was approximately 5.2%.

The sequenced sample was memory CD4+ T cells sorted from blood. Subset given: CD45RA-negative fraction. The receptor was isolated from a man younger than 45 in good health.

The CDR3: CASSDHRGSGTEAFF. The CDR3 DNA sequence: TGCGCCAGCAGTGACCACAGGGGATCCGGGACTGAAGCTTTCTTT. The V and J genes are TRBV10-2 and TRBJ1-1; TRBD1 aligns across 7 bases. J lost 5 bases, V lost 3 bases, and 9 bases had no gene match. This CDR3 spans 15 amino acids. Germline CDR1 and CDR2: WSHSY and SAAADI.